A single sample is the source of the 6 T cell receptor beta chains below, sequenced in a study of sequential checkpoint blockade in melanoma. The protocol was immunoSEQ multiplex PCR, while the TCRdb copy is restricted to in-frame clones and leaves out a portion. The sample has 1,500 to 2,000 clones, roughly a quarter seen once. Treatment defined: randomized to nivolumab then ipilimumab (arm A) or the reverse (arm B). The source material was tumor tissue (inferred from file names), sampled from a patient given nivolumab and ipilimumab in sequence. The receptors stem from a human donor with melanoma.

By sample share, this clone is large. The chain carries TRBV11-3 and TRBJ1-1, with D unresolved. Germline CDR1 and CDR2: SGHNT and YENEEA. The CDR3 is made up of 14 amino acids. V was shortened by 5 bases and J by 7 bases, with 17 bases between the two germline ends. CDR3 DNA sequence: TGTGCCAGCAGCCTGTCTAGACGGACCTTTGAAGCTTTCTTT. It specifies CASSLSRRTFEAFF.

This clone counts as medium-sized (0.01 to 0.1%). The V and J genes are TRBV11-3 and TRBJ1-1; tentative D call: TRBD1 (5 bases). V lost 4 bases and J 10 bases, leaving 19 bases between the germline ends. CDR1 is SGHNT, CDR2 YENEEA, per germline. This CDR3 spans 14 amino acids. DNA for the CDR3: TGTGCCAGCAGCTGGGTCGGGGAGGGGTTCGGAGCTTTCTTT. Its translation is CASSWVGEGFGAFF. Together with reference TRBV11-3 and TRBJ1-1, the CDR3 gives the full variable domain: EAGVVQSPRYKIIEKKQPVAFWCNPISGHNTLYWYLQNLGQGPELLIRYENEEAVDDSQLPKDRFSAERLKGVDSTLKIQPAELGDSAVYLCASSWVGEGFGAFFGQGTRLTVV.

The V and J genes are TRBV5-1 and TRBJ1-5; TRBD1 is a possible D gene (6 bases). CDR1 SGHRS and CDR2 YFSETQ come from the germline V gene. This CDR3 spans 15 amino acids. Trimming shortened V by 1 base and J by 5 bases, and 13 bases separated the two germline ends. The CDR3, as DNA: TGCGCCAGCAGCTTGTCGGGGGGCCGGGATCAGCCCCAGCATTTT. Encoded protein: CASSLSGGRDQPQHF.

There are a few counts of this clone. The V and J genes are TRBV6-8 and TRBJ1-4, with 8 bases fitting TRBD1. CDR1 and CDR2 (germline): MNHGY, SAAAGT. V was clipped by 2 bases and J by 2 bases; unmatched bases: 1. CDR3 size: 15 residues. The CDR3 region is CASSYGDRTNEKLFF. The CDR3 bases are TGTGCCAGCAGTTACGGGGACAGGACTAATGAAAAACTGTTTTTT.

V usage is TRBV11-3 and J usage is TRBJ1-2; 8 nucleotides line up with TRBD1. The V gene's germline CDR1 is SGHNT and CDR2 YENEEA. Trimming at V came to 5 bases and at J to 5 bases, leaving 10 bases not matched to a gene. The CDR3 length is 15 residues. CDR3 coding DNA: TGTGCCAGCAGCCCAAGCGGCAGGGGGCTATATGGCTACACCTTC. This encodes CASSPSGRGLYGYTF.

This sequence joins TRBV19 and TRBJ1-5, with a tentative D call TRBD1 (6 bases). CDR1 is LNHDA, CDR2 SQIVND, per germline (reference sequence). Deletions cut 3 bases from V and 0 bases from J, with 15 bases between. This CDR3 comprises 17 residues. The CDR3 protein is CASSIPGTKFSNQPQHF. The CDR3 DNA is TGTGCCAGTAGTATCCCCGGGACAAAATTTAGCAATCAGCCCCAGCATTTT.